These 5 T cell receptor beta chains originate from one sample sequenced in a study of T cells in Graves' hyperthyroidism and ophthalmopathy. What was amplified from RNA transcripts were TCR beta CDR3 regions. In the first-round RT-PCR of the TCR CDR3, the HTBI primer set was used. TCRdb reprocessed the multiplex PCR reads via MiXCR and lists one record per CDR3 protein. This table has hundreds of thousands of distinct CDR3 sequences, approximately 15% appearing once. Material for sequencing was blood. Source of these receptors: a woman in her 30s with Graves' hyperthyroidism that later progressed to Graves' ophthalmopathy.

This clonotype was counted at least ten times. The genes are TRBV12-3 or TRBV12-4 and TRBJ2-7; unclear D gene. The CDR3 spans 15 residues. V lost 5 bases and J lost 1, with 15 bases in between. The CDR3 here is CASSPTGSPSYEQYF. CDR3 coding DNA: TGTGCCAGCAGTCCTACCGGGTCCCCGTCCTACGAGCAGTACTTC.

This clonotype was counted ten times or more. The gene calls are TRBV19 and TRBJ2-3; 8 nucleotides agree with TRBD2. The CDR3 runs to 16 residues. Germline V gene sequence: CDR1 LNHDA, CDR2 SQIVND (reference sequence). The V and J ends lost 6 bases and 2 bases, in that order; junction bases with no gene match: 10. CDR3 protein: CASSPGHSGTTDTQYF. CDR3 sequence (DNA): TGTGCCAGTAGCCCCGGCCATAGCGGGACCACAGATACGCAGTATTTT.

A few counts support this clonotype. The chain is built from TRBV6-6 and TRBJ1-3, with no clear D. The CDR3 sequence is 11 residues long. The germline gives CDR1 MNHNY, CDR2 SVGAGI (reference sequence). Trimming took 2 bases from V and 7 from J, leaving 3 bases between them. This CDR3 reads CASSYLNTIYF. CDR3 sequence (DNA): TGTGCCAGCAGTTACCTCAACACCATATATTTT.

This clonotype occurred many times. The J gene is TRBJ2-7, the V gene TRBV20-1; D call uncertain. From germline, CDR1 is DFQATT and CDR2 SNEGSKA (reference sequence). This CDR3 is built from 11 residues. The V gene lost 4 bases and the J gene lost 2 bases, with 6 bases spanning the gap. The CDR3 protein is CSATQPYEQYF. DNA for the CDR3: TGCAGTGCTACCCAGCCCTACGAGCAGTACTTC.

This clonotype was recorded many times. J is TRBJ1-4 and V is TRBV5-1; 9 bases align to TRBD1. Germline values: CDR1 SGHRS, CDR2 YFSETQ. The trim removed 6 bases at V and 0 bases at J, leaving 9 bases unmatched. The CDR3 contains 17 residues. The CDR3 DNA reads TGCGCCAGCACCTGGGACAGGGAGAACCCAACTAATGAAAAACTGTTTTTT. Protein product: CASTWDRENPTNEKLFF.